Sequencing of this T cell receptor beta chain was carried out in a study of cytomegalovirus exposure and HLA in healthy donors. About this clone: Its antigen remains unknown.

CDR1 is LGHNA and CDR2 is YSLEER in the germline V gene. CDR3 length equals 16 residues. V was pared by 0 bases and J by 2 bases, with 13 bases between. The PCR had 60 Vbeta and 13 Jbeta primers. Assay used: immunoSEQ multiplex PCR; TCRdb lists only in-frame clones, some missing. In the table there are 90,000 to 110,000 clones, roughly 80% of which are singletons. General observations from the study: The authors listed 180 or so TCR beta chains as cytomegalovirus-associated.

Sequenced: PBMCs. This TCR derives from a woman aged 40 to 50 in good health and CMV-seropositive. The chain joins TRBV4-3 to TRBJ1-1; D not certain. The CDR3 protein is CASSQDWPELNTEAFF. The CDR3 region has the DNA TGCGCCAGCAGCCAAGATTGGCCGGAGTTAAACACTGAAGCTTTCTTT.